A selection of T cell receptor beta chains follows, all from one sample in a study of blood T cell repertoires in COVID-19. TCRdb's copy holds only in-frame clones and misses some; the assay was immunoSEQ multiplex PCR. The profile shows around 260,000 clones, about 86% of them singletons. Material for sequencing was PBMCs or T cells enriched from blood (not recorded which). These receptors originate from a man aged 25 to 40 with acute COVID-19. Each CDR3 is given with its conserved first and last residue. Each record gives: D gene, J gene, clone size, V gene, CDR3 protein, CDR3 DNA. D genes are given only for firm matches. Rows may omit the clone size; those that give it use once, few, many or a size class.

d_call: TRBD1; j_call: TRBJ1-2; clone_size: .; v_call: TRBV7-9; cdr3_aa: CASSLTGTGGYPKGYTF; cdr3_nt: TGTGCCAGCAGCTTAACCGGGACAGGGGGCTACCCGAAGGGCTACACCTTC
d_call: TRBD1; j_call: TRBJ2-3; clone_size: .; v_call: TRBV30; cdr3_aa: CAWRSKARQGSTDTQYF; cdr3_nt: TGTGCCTGGAGGTCAAAGGCTCGACAGGGAAGCACAGATACGCAGTATTTT
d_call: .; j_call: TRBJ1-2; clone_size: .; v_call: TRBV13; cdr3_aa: CASSLGSGPGYTF; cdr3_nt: TGTGCCAGCAGCTTAGGTTCAGGGCCTGGCTACACCTTC
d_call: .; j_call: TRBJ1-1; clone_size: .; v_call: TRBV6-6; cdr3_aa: CASRARGGQEAFF; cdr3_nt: TGTGCCAGCCGGGCTCGAGGCGGGCAAGAAGCTTTCTTT
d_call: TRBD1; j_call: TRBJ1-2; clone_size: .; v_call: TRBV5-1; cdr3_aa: CASHPGQGVYGYTF; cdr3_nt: TGCGCCAGTCACCCGGGACAGGGGGTTTATGGCTACACCTTC
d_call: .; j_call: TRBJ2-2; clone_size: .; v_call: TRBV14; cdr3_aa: CASSQIGGAAYTGELFF; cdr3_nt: TGTGCCAGCAGCCAGATTGGGGGGGCGGCTTACACCGGGGAGCTGTTTTTT
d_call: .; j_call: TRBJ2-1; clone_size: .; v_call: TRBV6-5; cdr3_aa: CASWAGPQSYNEQFF; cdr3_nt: TGTGCCAGCTGGGCGGGCCCACAGTCCTACAATGAGCAGTTCTTC
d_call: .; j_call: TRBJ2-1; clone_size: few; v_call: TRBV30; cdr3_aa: CAWRASYNEQFF; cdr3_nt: TGTGCCTGGAGAGCCTCCTACAATGAGCAGTTCTTC
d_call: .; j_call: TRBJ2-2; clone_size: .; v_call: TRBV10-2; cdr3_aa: CASSGELNRPLNTGELFF; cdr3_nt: TGCGCCAGCAGTGGGGAGTTGAACCGACCGTTGAACACCGGGGAGCTGTTTTTT
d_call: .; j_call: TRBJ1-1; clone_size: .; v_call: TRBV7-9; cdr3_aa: CASSLALGGNTEAFF; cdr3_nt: TGTGCCAGCAGCTTAGCGCTAGGAGGAAACACTGAAGCTTTCTTT
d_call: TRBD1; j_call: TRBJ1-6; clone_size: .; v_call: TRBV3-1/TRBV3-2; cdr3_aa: CASRTGQGNSPLHF; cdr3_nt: TGTGCCAGCAGAACCGGACAGGGGAATTCACCCCTCCACTTT
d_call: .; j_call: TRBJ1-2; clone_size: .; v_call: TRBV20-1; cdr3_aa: CSASGRGAGYTF; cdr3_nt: TGCAGTGCTAGTGGTCGGGGGGCAGGATACACCTTC
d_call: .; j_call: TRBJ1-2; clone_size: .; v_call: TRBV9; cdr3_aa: CASSPRGSQTGYGYTF; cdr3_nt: TGTGCCAGCAGCCCCCGCGGGAGTCAAACTGGCTATGGCTACACCTTC
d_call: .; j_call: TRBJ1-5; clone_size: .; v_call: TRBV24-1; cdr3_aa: CATSPTGDQPQHF; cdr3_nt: TGTGCCACCAGCCCCACGGGTGATCAGCCCCAGCATTTT
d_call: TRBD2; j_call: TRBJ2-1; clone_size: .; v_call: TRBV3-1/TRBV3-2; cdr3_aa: CASSQPTPRGSNEQFF; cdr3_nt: TGTGCCAGCAGCCAACCTACCCCGCGGGGGAGCAATGAGCAGTTCTTC